This T cell receptor (beta chain) was sequenced for a study of T-cell reconstitution after alpha-beta-depleted transplantation in children. Germline values: CDR1 MNHEY, CDR2 SVGEGT. V shed 8 bases and J 2 bases; nucleotides not matched to a gene: 9. This CDR3 spans 15 amino acids. During its preparation, the TCRbeta library received unique molecular identifiers. TCRdb redid the calling of the PCR reads with MiXCR, one entry per CDR3 protein. The repertoire holds approximately 430,000 distinct CDR3 sequences, around 15% seen once, with around 28% in the top ten. V usage is TRBV6-2 or TRBV6-3 and J usage is TRBJ2-1; 7 bases fit TRBD2. This TCR came from a boy younger than two who had a stem cell transplant for Wiskott-Aldrich syndrome, so the T cells may come from the graft donor. The sample in question was PBMCs, mostly from graft donor cells, obtained 360 days after TCRalphabeta/CD19-depleted stem cell transplant. This CDR3 is CASARSGGTYNEQFF. CDR3 bases: TGTGCCAGCGCCCGATCGGGAGGAACCTACAATGAGCAGTTCTTC.